Sequencing of this TCR beta chain was carried out in a study of blood T cell repertoires in COVID-19. This CDR3 contains 15 residues. J was trimmed by 2 bases and V by 2 bases; bases with no gene match: 4. Germline CDR1 reads MNHNS; CDR2 reads SASEGT. Generated by immunoSEQ multiplex PCR, the TCRdb table keeps only in-frame clones and is missing some. The sample includes about 270,000 clones, approximately 90% of them seen just once. Sequenced input: PBMCs or T cells enriched from blood (not recorded which). The J gene is TRBJ2-3, the V gene TRBV6-1, with 7 bases aligning to TRBD2. The source of this sequence is a woman in her twenties or thirties with acute COVID-19. The CDR3 nucleotides are TGTGCCAGCAGTGAACATCTAGCGGACACAGATACGCAGTATTTT. It specifies CASSEHLADTDTQYF.